A single sample gave rise to the 30 T cell receptor beta chains below, sequenced in a study of blood T cells in healthy people across ages. Then a second PCR, running roughly 7 to 11 cycles, was carried out with a sample-barcoded 5' primer and a J-beta primer mix. MiXCR, applied by TCRdb to the 5' RACE reads, yields one record per CDR3 protein. The sample gives hundreds of thousands of distinct CDR3 sequences, 55% to 70% of which show up once; roughly 22% is in the top ten. Sequenced sample: blood. Receptor source: a man in his thirties or forties in good health.

The V and J genes are TRBV7-6 and TRBJ1-1; tentative D call: TRBD1 (6 bases). The CDR3 has 14 amino acids. Germline V CDR1 and CDR2: SGHVS, FNYEAQ. Trimming pared 1 base from V and 11 bases from J, leaving 17 bases between. In DNA form, the CDR3 reads TGTGCCAGCAGCTTAGGCCTAGGACAGTTCAAGGCTTTCTTT. It yields the protein CASSLGLGQFKAFF. Complete variable domain (other parts from reference TRBV7-6 and TRBJ1-1): GAGVSQSPRYKVTKRGQDVALRCDPISGHVSLYWYRQALGQGPEFLTYFNYEAQQDKSGLPNDRFSAERPEGSISTLTIQRTEQRDSAMYRCASSLGLGQFKAFFGQGTRLTVV.

This chain's CDR3 is CASSLWTGSYEQYF. The DNA for the CDR3 is TGCGCCAGCAGCTTATGGACAGGATCCTACGAGCAGTACTTC. This chain links TRBV5-1 with TRBJ2-7; 7 positions agree with TRBD1. The germline V gene encodes CDR1 SGHRS and CDR2 YFSETQ. Trimming took 2 bases from V and 1 from J; bases not matched to a gene: 3. The CDR3 is made up of 14 amino acids.

J is TRBJ1-2 and V is TRBV29-1, with D perhaps TRBD1 (5 bases). Germline CDR1 is SQVTM and CDR2 is ANQGSEA. Trimming pared 7 bases from V and 2 bases from J, leaving 14 bases between. The CDR3 spans 13 residues. The CDR3 sequence: CSASTTANYGYTF. In DNA, the CDR3 is TGCAGCGCCTCAACGACAGCGAACTATGGCTACACCTTC.

The V gene is TRBV29-1, the J gene TRBJ1-5; no clear D. The CDR3 is 15 amino acids. Germline V lookup: CDR1 SQVTM, CDR2 ANQGSEA. The V end lost 6 bases, the J end lost 2 bases, and 17 bases lay between the germline ends. CDR3: CSVADGLLGNQPQHF. The CDR3 nucleotides read TGCAGCGTGGCGGACGGGCTGTTGGGCAATCAGCCCCAGCATTTT.

The rearrangement joins TRBV11-2 to TRBJ2-7; D is possibly TRBD2 (6 bases). Trimming took 2 bases from V and 0 from J, leaving 17 bases between them. The CDR3 totals 17 residues. Looked up from germline, CDR1 is SGHAT and CDR2 is FQNNGV. CDR3 region: CASSLSVRGKISYEQYF. The CDR3 nucleotides are TGTGCCAGCAGCTTAAGCGTGCGGGGCAAAATCTCCTACGAGCAGTACTTC. Variable domain in full (rest from reference TRBV11-2 and TRBJ2-7): EAGVAQSPRYKIIEKRQSVAFWCNPISGHATLYWYQQILGQGPKLLIQFQNNGVVDDSQLPKDRFSAERLKGVDSTLKIQPAKLEDSAVYLCASSLSVRGKISYEQYFGPGTRLTVT.

This clonotype was picked up a small number of times. This rearrangement joins TRBV28 to TRBJ2-3; D is perhaps TRBD1 or TRBD2 (7 bases each). V lost 5 bases, J lost 6 bases, and 18 bases lay in between. CDR1 MDHEN and CDR2 SYDVKM come from the germline V gene. The CDR3 spans 15 residues. CDR3 in DNA: TGTGCCAGCAGTCCAGGGGGGGAGAGTAGGGATACGCAGTATTTT. The encoded protein is CASSPGGESRDTQYF.

V usage is TRBV3-1 and J usage is TRBJ1-6; D is unclear. Deletions cut 3 bases from V and 13 bases from J, with 16 bases between. The germline V gene has CDR1 LGHDT and CDR2 YNNKEL (reference sequence). The CDR3 is 14 amino acids. The CDR3 here is CASSHGWSARPLHF. DNA of the CDR3: TGTGCCAGCAGCCACGGGTGGTCTGCTCGGCCCCTCCACTTT.

This chain connects TRBV9 to TRBJ2-1, with D possibly matching TRBD1 (5 bases). CDR1 SGDLS and CDR2 YYNGEE come from the germline V gene. The V and J ends lost 3 bases and 7 bases respectively, with 14 bases between them. CDR3 length: 14 residues. CDR3 in amino acids: CASSGQGRGNEQFF. CDR3 coding DNA: TGTGCCAGCAGCGGGCAGGGTAGGGGAAATGAGCAGTTCTTC. The whole variable domain, remainder taken from reference TRBV9 and TRBJ2-1, is DSGVTQTPKHLITATGQRVTLRCSPRSGDLSVYWYQQSLDQGLQFLIQYYNGEERAKGNILERFSAQQFPDLHSELNLSSLELGDSALYFCASSGQGRGNEQFFGPGTRLTVL.

The J gene is TRBJ2-7, the V gene TRBV4-1, with TRBD1 matching over 10 bases. The V gene's germline CDR1 is MGHRA and CDR2 YSYEKL. The CDR3 is 15 amino acids. The junction had 8 bases not matched to a gene; V was cut back by 7 bases and J by 2 bases. CDR3 residues: CASTPSGTGAYEQYF. The DNA for the CDR3 is TGCGCCAGCACTCCCTCTGGGACAGGGGCCTACGAGCAGTACTTC.

V usage is TRBV29-1 and J usage is TRBJ1-2, with D maybe TRBD1 (5 bases). From germline, CDR1 is SQVTM and CDR2 ANQGSEA. V dropped 4 bases and J dropped 2 bases, with 8 bases sitting between them. The CDR3 covers 12 residues. The CDR3 here is CSVVGENYGYTF. CDR3 nucleotides: TGCAGCGTTGTAGGGGAAAACTATGGCTACACCTTC.

V gene TRBV7-2 combines with J gene TRBJ2-7, with D possibly called TRBD1 or TRBD2 (5 bases each). In germline, CDR1 is SGHTA, CDR2 FQGNSA. The CDR3 is 16 amino acids. V gave up 5 bases and J gave up 5 bases, with 22 bases separating them. Here the CDR3 DNA reads TGTGCCAGCAGCCCGCGGTTTAGCTTCGGGGCGGACGAGCAGTACTTC. It yields the protein CASSPRFSFGADEQYF.

Ten or more counts support this clonotype. The chain joins TRBV12-5 to TRBJ2-5, with 7 bases fitting TRBD1. Germline trimming cut 7 bases from V and 4 bases from J; bases unmatched to any gene: 12. The CDR3 is 15 residues long. CDR1 is LGHNT, CDR2 FRNRAP, per germline. The CDR3 DNA reads as TGTGCTAGTGTCCAGACAGGGAACCCGGGAGAGACCCAGTACTTC. Translated, it gives CASVQTGNPGETQYF.

The chain joins TRBV5-6 to TRBJ2-7; TRBD1 agrees at 7 bases. The V gene end was trimmed by 6 bases and the J gene end by 2 bases; junction bases not matched to a gene: 14. The CDR3 is 16 residues long. CDR1 is SGHDT, CDR2 YYEEEE, per germline. The DNA for the CDR3 is TGTGCCAGCACCATTAACAGGGGCTCCGCCACCTACGAGCAGTACTTC. Amino acids: CASTINRGSATYEQYF.

The rearrangement joins TRBV15 to TRBJ2-1, with 8 nucleotides matching TRBD1. Germline V gives CDR1 LNHNV, CDR2 YYDKDF (reference sequence). The CDR3 runs 13 residues. V trimming: 4 bases; J trimming: 8 bases; junction bases outside the gene matches: 4. This CDR3 is CATSTPGGHEQFF. The CDR3 DNA reads TGTGCCACCAGCACTCCAGGGGGCCATGAGCAGTTCTTC.

This chain links TRBV7-2 with TRBJ2-7; 7 positions agree with TRBD1. Germline V lookup: CDR1 SGHTA, CDR2 FQGNSA. The CDR3 sequence is 15 residues long. V was pared by 1 base and J by 6 bases, with 9 bases of the junction left unmatched. CDR3 region: CASSLVEGAPSEQYF. The DNA for the CDR3 is TGTGCCAGCAGCTTAGTCGAGGGGGCCCCAAGCGAGCAGTACTTC.

This clonotype was seen a few times. This chain connects TRBV10-3 to TRBJ1-2; 7 bases agree with TRBD1. After removal of 6 bases from V and 2 bases from J, the junction contained 9 bases not matched to a gene. Germline lookup yields CDR1 ENHRY and CDR2 SYGVKD. The CDR3 covers 15 residues. The CDR3 is CAISRGAGGNYGYTF. The DNA of the CDR3 is TGTGCCATCAGCCGAGGGGCAGGGGGGAACTATGGCTACACCTTC.

V and J are TRBV11-2 and TRBJ2-3; D not certain. Germline V lookup: CDR1 SGHAT, CDR2 FQNNGV. The V gene lost 3 bases and the J gene lost 2 bases, with 9 bases spanning the gap. CDR3 size: 14 residues. CDR3 DNA sequence: TGTGCCAGCAGCTTGGGGTCCTTCACAGATACGCAGTATTTT. This encodes CASSLGSFTDTQYF.

V gene TRBV20-1 combines with J gene TRBJ1-5; D gene uncertain. The CDR3 extends over 13 amino acids. Trimming pared 5 bases from V and 7 bases from J, leaving 15 bases between. CDR1 and CDR2 from the germline V gene are DFQATT and SNEGSKA (reference sequence). The CDR3 region is CSASSTRGQPQHF. CDR3 bases: TGCAGTGCTTCGTCGACCAGAGGGCAGCCCCAGCATTTT.

A few counts support this clonotype. The chain links TRBV30 to TRBJ1-1, with D perhaps TRBD1 (6 bases). V shed 3 bases and J shed 6 bases, with 17 bases lying between them. The germline V gene encodes CDR1 GTSNPN and CDR2 SVGIG (reference sequence). This CDR3 contains 14 residues. The CDR3 loop reads CAWREGDREAEAFF. CDR3 DNA: TGTGCCTGGAGAGAGGGGGACCGGGAGGCTGAAGCTTTCTTT.

The genes are TRBV10-3 and TRBJ1-1, with D possibly TRBD1 on 6 matching bases. Germline CDR1 and CDR2: ENHRY and SYGVKD. The CDR3 loop spans 12 amino acids. V gave up 10 bases and J gave up 4 bases, with 13 bases separating them. CDR3 residues: CATRMGATEAFF. The CDR3 bases are TGTGCCACCCGCATGGGGGCCACTGAAGCTTTCTTT.

V is TRBV7-2 and J is TRBJ2-5; maybe TRBD1 (6 bases). The V gene lost 4 bases and the J gene lost 2 bases, with 11 bases spanning the gap. Germline V CDR1 and CDR2: SGHTA, FQGNSA. This CDR3 is built from 14 residues. CDR3 residues: CASSSQGQQETQYF. CDR3 DNA: TGTGCCAGCAGCTCGCAGGGGCAACAAGAGACCCAGTACTTC.

This rearrangement joins TRBV5-1 to TRBJ2-1; D perhaps matches TRBD2 (6 bases). This CDR3 is 15 amino acids long. Germline V gene data show CDR1 as SGHRS and CDR2 as YFSETQ. Trimming removed 3 bases from V and 8 bases from J, with 18 bases in between. In DNA form, the CDR3 reads TGCGCCAGCAGCTCTTACGGGGAGGACACGGATGAGCAGTTCTTC. Its translation: CASSSYGEDTDEQFF.

V and J are TRBV20-1 and TRBJ2-1, with 9 bases lining up with TRBD2. Germline lookup yields CDR1 DFQATT and CDR2 SNEGSKA (reference sequence). V lost 6 bases, J lost 7 bases, and 7 bases stayed unmatched. The CDR3 totals 13 residues. The CDR3 region is CSASGLAMNEQFF. CDR3 nucleotides: TGCAGTGCGTCGGGACTAGCTATGAATGAGCAGTTCTTC.

This chain links TRBV6-2 or TRBV6-3 with TRBJ2-1, with TRBD2 matching over 7 bases. The V segment lost 5 bases and the J segment 6 bases; nucleotides outside the gene matches: 19. Germline CDR1 reads MNHEY; CDR2 reads SVGEGT. This CDR3 region has 18 residues. The CDR3 protein is CASSLNLVAGEATNEQFF. CDR3 nucleotide sequence: TGTGCCAGCAGTCTAAATCTGGTGGCGGGGGAGGCCACCAATGAGCAGTTCTTC.

This chain joins TRBV7-2 and TRBJ2-1, with TRBD2 matching 12 bases. J gave up 5 bases and V 6 bases, and 5 bases lay outside the gene matches. The CDR3 is 15 amino acids. Germline V CDR1 and CDR2: SGHTA, FQGNSA. The CDR3 bases are TGTGCCAGCAGTCGACTAGCGGGGGTCAACAATGAGCAGTTCTTC. It translates to CASSRLAGVNNEQFF.

This clonotype showed up just a few times. The chain couples TRBV7-2 to TRBJ2-3; TRBD2 is a possible D gene (5 bases). The V and J ends lost 2 bases and 0 bases respectively, with 15 bases between them. Germline loops: CDR1 SGHTA, CDR2 FQGNSA. The CDR3 sequence is 17 residues long. The CDR3 loop is CASSLNGPAGSTDTQYF. The CDR3, as DNA: TGTGCCAGCAGCTTAAATGGCCCTGCGGGTAGCACAGATACGCAGTATTTT. Full variable domain (missing parts from reference TRBV7-2 and TRBJ2-3): GAGVSQSPSNKVTEKGKDVELRCDPISGHTALYWYRQSLGQGLEFLIYFQGNSAPDKSGLPSDRFSAERTGGSVSTLTIQRTQQEDSAVYLCASSLNGPAGSTDTQYFGPGTRLTVL.

The rearrangement links TRBV7-9 to TRBJ2-3, with 12 positions matching TRBD2. The CDR3 spans 16 residues. CDR1 SEHNR and CDR2 FQNEAQ come from the germline V gene (reference sequence). V lost 4 bases to trimming and J lost 2 bases; unmatched junction nucleotides: 4. CDR3 sequence: CASSSGLAGLTDTQYF. In DNA form, the CDR3 reads TGTGCCAGCAGCTCCGGACTAGCGGGGCTCACAGATACGCAGTATTTT. Full variable domain (missing parts from reference TRBV7-9 and TRBJ2-3): DTGVSQNPRHKITKRGQNVTFRCDPISEHNRLYWYRQTLGQGPEFLTYFQNEAQLEKSRLLSDRFSAERPKGSFSTLEIQRTEQGDSAMYLCASSSGLAGLTDTQYFGPGTRLTVL.

The rearrangement joins TRBV9 to TRBJ1-1; D may be TRBD1 (5 bases). This CDR3 has 14 amino acids. The germline V and J ends were trimmed by 2 bases and 6 bases, with 14 bases remaining between them. CDR1 SGDLS and CDR2 YYNGEE come from the germline V gene. CDR3 nucleotide sequence: TGTGCCAGCAGCGTTGGGGGTTATAACGCTGAAGCTTTCTTT. This gives the protein CASSVGGYNAEAFF.

This chain uses TRBV6-1 with TRBJ2-1; D perhaps matches TRBD1 (5 bases). Per germline, CDR1 MNHNS and CDR2 SASEGT. V was pared by 7 bases and J by 3 bases, with 10 bases between. The CDR3 contains 13 residues. The chain's CDR3 is CASIHRSYNEQFF. The CDR3, as DNA: TGTGCCAGCATACACAGGAGCTACAATGAGCAGTTCTTC.

This chain uses TRBV6-2 or TRBV6-3 with TRBJ2-5; D is unclear. The CDR3 sequence is 12 residues long. Germline CDR1 MNHEY, CDR2 SVGEGT. The DNA of the CDR3 is TGTACCACCACCGAGGATTTCCAGACCCAGTACTTC. This gives the protein CTTTEDFQTQYF.